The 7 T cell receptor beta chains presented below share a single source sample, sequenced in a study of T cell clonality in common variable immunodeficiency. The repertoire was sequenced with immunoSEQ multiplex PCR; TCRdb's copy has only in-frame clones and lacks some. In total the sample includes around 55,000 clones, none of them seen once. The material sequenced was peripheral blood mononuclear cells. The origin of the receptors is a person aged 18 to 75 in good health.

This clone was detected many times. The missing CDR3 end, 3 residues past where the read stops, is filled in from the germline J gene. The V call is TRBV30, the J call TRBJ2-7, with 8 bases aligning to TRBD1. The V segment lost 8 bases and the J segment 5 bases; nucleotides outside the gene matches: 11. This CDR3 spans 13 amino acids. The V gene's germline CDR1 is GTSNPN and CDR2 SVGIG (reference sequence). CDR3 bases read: TGTGCCGGTGCCGGACAGGGAATAGACGAG. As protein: CAGAGQGIDE. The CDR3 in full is CAGAGQGIDEQYF.

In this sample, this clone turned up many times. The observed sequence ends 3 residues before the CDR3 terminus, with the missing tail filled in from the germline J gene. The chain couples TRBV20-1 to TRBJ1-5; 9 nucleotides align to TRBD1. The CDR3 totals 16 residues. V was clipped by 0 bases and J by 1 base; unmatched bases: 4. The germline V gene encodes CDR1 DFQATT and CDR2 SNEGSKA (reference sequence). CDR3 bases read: TGCAGTGCTAGAGATGGGACAGGGAGGAGCAATCAGCCC. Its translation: CSARDGTGRSNQP. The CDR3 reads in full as CSARDGTGRSNQPQHF.

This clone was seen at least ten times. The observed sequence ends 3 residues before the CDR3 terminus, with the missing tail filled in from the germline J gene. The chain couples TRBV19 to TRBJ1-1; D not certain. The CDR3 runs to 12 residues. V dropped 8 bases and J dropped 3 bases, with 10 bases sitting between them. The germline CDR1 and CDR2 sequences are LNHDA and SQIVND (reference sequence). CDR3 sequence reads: CASCAGYTEAFF. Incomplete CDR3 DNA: TGTGCCAGTTGCGCGGGGTACACTGAA.

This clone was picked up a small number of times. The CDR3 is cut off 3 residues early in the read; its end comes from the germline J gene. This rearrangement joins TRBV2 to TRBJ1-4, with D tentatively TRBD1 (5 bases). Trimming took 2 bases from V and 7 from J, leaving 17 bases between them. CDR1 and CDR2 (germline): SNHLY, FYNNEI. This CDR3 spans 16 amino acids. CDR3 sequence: CASSENGAGLSEKLFF. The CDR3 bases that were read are TGTGCCAGCAGTGAAAATGGGGCAGGATTGAGTGAAAAA. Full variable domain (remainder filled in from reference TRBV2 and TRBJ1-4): EPEVTQTPSHQVTQMGQEVILRCVPISNHLYFYWYRQILGQKVEFLVSFYNNEISEKSEIFDDQFSVERPDGSNFTLKIRSTKLEDSAMYFCASSENGAGLSEKLFFGSGTQLSVL.

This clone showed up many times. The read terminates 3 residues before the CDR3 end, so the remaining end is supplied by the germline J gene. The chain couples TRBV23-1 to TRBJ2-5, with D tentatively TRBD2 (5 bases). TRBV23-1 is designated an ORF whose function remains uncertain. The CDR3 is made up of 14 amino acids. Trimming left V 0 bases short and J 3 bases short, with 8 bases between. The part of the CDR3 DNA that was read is TGCGCCAGCAGTCAATCAGGACTCAAAGAGACC. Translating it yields CASSQSGLKET. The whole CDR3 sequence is CASSQSGLKETQYF.

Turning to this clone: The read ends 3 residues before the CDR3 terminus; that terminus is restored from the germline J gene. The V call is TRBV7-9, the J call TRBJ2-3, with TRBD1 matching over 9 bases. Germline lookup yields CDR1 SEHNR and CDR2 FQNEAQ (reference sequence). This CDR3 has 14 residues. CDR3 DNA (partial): TGTGCCAGCAGCCCCCGGACAGGGGTAGAGACG. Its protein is CASSPRTGVET. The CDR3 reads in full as CASSPRTGVETQYF.

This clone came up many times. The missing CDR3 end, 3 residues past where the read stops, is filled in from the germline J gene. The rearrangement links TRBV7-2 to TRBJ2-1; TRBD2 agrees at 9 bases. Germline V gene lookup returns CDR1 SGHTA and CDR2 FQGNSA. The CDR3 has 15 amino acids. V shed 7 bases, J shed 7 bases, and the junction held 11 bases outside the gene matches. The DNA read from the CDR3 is TGTGCCAGCACATTAACGGGACTAGCTAGGAATGAG. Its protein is CASTLTGLARNE. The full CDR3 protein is CASTLTGLARNEQFF.